Following are 13 T cell receptor beta chains from one sample sequenced in a study of T cell responses to AZD1222 COVID-19 vaccine (dated by TCRdb to the early 2020s). The library was generated by the immunoSEQ multiplex PCR assay. In its TCRdb copy, this immuneACCESS table keeps in-frame sequences only and misses some clones. Where compared with another copy, unresolved V genes explain less than half of these, and the others have no known cause. The sample records more than 85,000 clones, over 75% of which are singletons. Roughly 4.5% of the sample is in the top ten clones. The time point label, read with the paper, signifies: baseline before first vaccination. The specimen was peripheral blood, collected on day 0 of AZD1222 vaccination. These receptors were taken from an adult in good health.

This chain joins TRBV19 and TRBJ1-6, with 9 bases fitting TRBD1. V gave up 3 bases and J gave up 9 bases; unmatched junction bases: 6. Germline loops: CDR1 LNHDA, CDR2 SQIVND (reference sequence). CDR3 length equals 15 residues. CDR3 sequence reads: CASSMDRGDFSPLHF. DNA for the CDR3: TGTGCCAGTAGTATGGACAGGGGTGACTTTTCACCCCTCCACTTT.

The chain carries TRBV14 and TRBJ2-1; no clear D gene. The CDR3 runs to 15 residues. Trimming left V 1 base short and J 9 bases short, with 16 bases between. Germline V gene lookup returns CDR1 SGHDN and CDR2 FVKESK. The CDR3 spells CASSQAATMVSEQFF. DNA for the CDR3: TGTGCCAGCAGCCAAGCCGCGACAATGGTCTCTGAGCAGTTCTTC.

V and J are TRBV28 and TRBJ1-1; D call uncertain. The CDR3 runs to 18 residues. Trimming shortened V by 2 bases and J by 3 bases, and 22 bases separated the two germline ends. CDR1 is MDHEN and CDR2 is SYDVKM in the germline V gene. CDR3: CASSLNLGGGRRDTEAFF. In DNA form, the CDR3 reads TGTGCCAGCAGTTTAAATTTGGGAGGAGGGAGGAGGGACACTGAAGCTTTCTTT.

Concerning this clone itself: The sample contains more than one DNA sequence encoding this CDR3. The chain couples TRBV19 to TRBJ1-1; perhaps TRBD1 as D (5 bases). CDR1 is LNHDA, CDR2 SQIVND, per germline (reference sequence). The CDR3 has 14 amino acids. V was clipped by 2 bases and J by 1 base, with 8 bases between them. CDR3 sequence: CASSIRGPNTEAFF. CDR3 nucleotides: TGTGCCAGTAGTATAAGGGGCCCGAACACTGAAGCTTTCTTT.

V is TRBV7-9 and J is TRBJ1-2; perhaps TRBD1 as D (5 bases). Germline loops: CDR1 SEHNR, CDR2 FQNEAQ (reference sequence). The CDR3 runs to 14 residues. V was clipped by 1 base and J by 6 bases, with 12 bases between them. CDR3: CASSLGMGLDGYTF. As DNA, the CDR3 is TGTGCCAGCAGCTTAGGTATGGGACTGGATGGCTACACCTTC.

This chain connects TRBV5-1 to TRBJ2-6, with D possibly called TRBD1 or TRBD2 (5 bases each). The CDR3 consists of 16 residues. The V gene lost 5 bases and the J gene lost 0 bases, with 12 bases spanning the gap. Germline CDR1 is SGHRS and CDR2 is YFSETQ. CDR3 DNA sequence: TGCGCCAGCAGTGGGACGGTACTCTCTGGGGCCAACGTCCTGACTTTC. It specifies CASSGTVLSGANVLTF.

The rearrangement joins TRBV5-5 to TRBJ2-3; 10 bases align to TRBD1. The CDR3 has 16 amino acids. V lost 0 bases, J lost 3 bases, and 4 bases stayed unmatched. Germline V CDR1 and CDR2: SGHKS, YYEKEE (reference sequence). CDR3 DNA: TGTGCCAGCAGCTTGGCCCGGACAGGGGGAACAGATACGCAGTATTTT. Translation: CASSLARTGGTDTQYF.

The V gene is TRBV9, the J gene TRBJ2-5; 8 nucleotides agree with TRBD2. The germline V gene has CDR1 SGDLS and CDR2 YYNGEE. V lost 4 bases to trimming and J lost 5 bases; unmatched junction nucleotides: 13. The CDR3 covers 16 residues. CDR3 nucleotides: TGTGCCAGCAGCTCCACCCCCGGGGGGGGAAGGGAGACCCAGTACTTC. Translation: CASSSTPGGGRETQYF.

The genes are TRBV5-5 and TRBJ1-6; TRBD1 matches 11 bases. There are 15 residues in the CDR3. Germline V CDR1 and CDR2: SGHKS, YYEKEE (reference sequence). V was pared by 3 bases and J by 6 bases, with 2 bases of the junction left unmatched. The DNA of the CDR3 is TGTGCCAGCAGCTGGACAGGGGGCGGTAATTCACCCCTCCACTTT. Amino acid sequence: CASSWTGGGNSPLHF.

The rearrangement uses TRBV6-1 and TRBJ1-6; TRBD1 is a possible D gene (5 bases). V lost 2 bases and J 10 bases, leaving 12 bases between the germline ends. Germline lookup yields CDR1 MNHNS and CDR2 SASEGT. The CDR3 spans 14 residues. The CDR3 sequence is CASSELGGESPLHF. The CDR3, as DNA: TGTGCCAGCAGTGAACTCGGGGGAGAATCACCCCTCCACTTT.

The genes are TRBV4-1 and TRBJ1-2; 11 nucleotides align to TRBD1. V lost 2 bases, J lost 4 bases, and 3 bases stayed unmatched. The germline V gene has CDR1 MGHRA and CDR2 YSYEKL. This CDR3 is built from 15 residues. The CDR3 here is CASSQLGTGGYGYTF. In nucleotides, the CDR3 is TGCGCCAGCAGCCAATTAGGGACAGGGGGCTATGGCTACACCTTC.

The chain employs TRBV6-5 and TRBJ2-2, with D possibly being TRBD1 (7 bases). Trimming cost V 4 bases and J 4 bases, with 10 bases left between them. CDR3 length: 14 residues. Per germline, CDR1 MNHEY and CDR2 SVGAGI. The CDR3 loop reads CASSWQGGTGELFF. In nucleotides, the CDR3 is TGTGCCAGCAGTTGGCAGGGGGGCACCGGGGAGCTGTTTTTT.

CDR3 in amino acids: CASSPQLGQGTREQYF. Written as DNA, the CDR3 is TGTGCCAGCAGCCCTCAGTTGGGACAGGGGACGCGTGAGCAGTACTTC. The chain recombines TRBV5-6 with TRBJ2-7; 10 bases match TRBD1. The ends lost 4 bases at V and 7 bases at J; junction bases unmatched: 14. The germline V gene encodes CDR1 SGHDT and CDR2 YYEEEE. The CDR3 consists of 16 residues.